The rows below give T cell receptor beta chains drawn from one sample of a study of regulatory T cells in long-lasting Graves disease. TCRdb re-derived calls from the multiplex PCR reads in MiXCR, one entry per CDR3 protein. Seen here are a few hundred thousand distinct CDR3 sequences, under 25% observed once, and the top ten hold more than 50%. Sequences were derived from peripheral blood mononuclear cells (PBMCs), sampled when the disease was refractory, from a patient treated with antithyroid drugs. These receptor sequences come from a female donor with Graves disease. Both conserved end residues are part of each CDR3. The D gene is left open where the match is weak. The listing skips clone size in some rows; elsewhere it reads once, few, many or a size class.

many	TRBV28	NA	TRBJ2-7	TGTGCCAGCAGTTTACCCTCCTCGGGCTCCTACGAGCAGTACTTC	CASSLPSSGSYEQYF
many	TRBV2	NA	TRBJ1-2	TGTGCCAGCAGTGTCGGACCGATCGACTATGGCTACACCTTC	CASSVGPIDYGYTF
NA	TRBV18	TRBD1	TRBJ2-1	TGTGCCAGCTCATCCTACGGGACAGGATTTAACAATGAGCAGTTCTTC	CASSSYGTGFNNEQFF
many	TRBV28	NA	TRBJ2-5	TGTGCCAGTGCAGGGTCGGGGGTGGCAGAGACCCAGTACTTC	CASAGSGVAETQYF
NA	TRBV15	TRBD2	TRBJ2-7	TGTGCCACCAGCAGGACTAGCGGGACCTACGAGCAGTACTTC	CATSRTSGTYEQYF
NA	TRBV6-2/TRBV6-3	NA	TRBJ1-5	TGTGCCAGCACTGGGGACGGAGATCAGCCCCAGCATTTT	CASTGDGDQPQHF
NA	TRBV27	NA	TRBJ2-1	TGTGCCAGCAGTCCAGGTTCTCGGGTTCAAAGTCGTTTGTTCTTC	CASSPGSRVQSRLFF
few	TRBV4-1	TRBD2	TRBJ2-7	TGCGCCAGCAGCCAAATGACTAGCGGGGCCTACGAGCAGTACTTC	CASSQMTSGAYEQYF
many	TRBV28	NA	TRBJ1-5	TGTGCCAGCAGTGTCATCATACAGGGACGGGGTCAGCCCCAGCATTTT	CASSVIIQGRGQPQHF
NA	TRBV19	NA	TRBJ1-1	TGTGCCAGTAGTATCATGGCAGGGGCGGGGAACACTGAAGCTTTCTTT	CASSIMAGAGNTEAFF
few	TRBV20-1	TRBD2	TRBJ2-1	TGCAGTGCTAGAGTGGCTAGCGGGAGCGACTCCTACAATGAGCAGTTCTTC	CSARVASGSDSYNEQFF
NA	TRBV27	TRBD1	TRBJ2-2	TGTGCCAACAAGACAGGGACAAACACCGGGGAGCTGTTTTTT	CANKTGTNTGELFF
many	TRBV10-3	NA	TRBJ1-5	TGTGCCATCAGTGACGTCAATCAGCCCCAGCATTTT	CAISDVNQPQHF
many	TRBV12-3/TRBV12-4	NA	TRBJ2-4	TGTGCCAGCAGACAGGGATTAGGGGACATTCAGTACTTC	CASRQGLGDIQYF
many	TRBV28	NA	TRBJ2-2	TGTGCCAGCATTGAAGGGACGGCAGGCACCGGGGAGCTGTTTTTT	CASIEGTAGTGELFF
few	TRBV7-2	NA	TRBJ1-2	TGTGCCAGCAGCTATAGCGACCAGGGTAGTGGCTACACCTTC	CASSYSDQGSGYTF
NA	TRBV2	NA	TRBJ2-6	TGTGCCAGCAGTGTGGCCTCTGGGGCCAGCGTCCTGACTTTC	CASSVASGASVLTF
NA	TRBV18	TRBD1	TRBJ2-7	TGTGCCAGCTCACCATCCCGGGACAGACCCTACGAGCAGTACTTC	CASSPSRDRPYEQYF
few	TRBV3-1	TRBD1	TRBJ2-7	TGTGCCAGCAGCCCAGACAGGGGCCCCTACGAGCAGTACTTC	CASSPDRGPYEQYF
few	TRBV12-3/TRBV12-4	TRBD1	TRBJ1-1	TGTGCCAGCAGCCGGGGACAGGGTGGGTACACTGAAGCTTTCTTT	CASSRGQGGYTEAFF
NA	TRBV9	TRBD1	TRBJ1-1	TGTGCCAGCAGCGTCCGGGACAGCTGGGGCACTGAAGCTTTCTTT	CASSVRDSWGTEAFF
few	TRBV20-1	TRBD2	TRBJ2-5	TGCAGTGCTAGTCTCCGGGAGGGCCTTCTCGAGACCCAGTACTTC	CSASLREGLLETQYF
few	TRBV7-2	NA	TRBJ1-1	TGTGCCAGCAGCTTAGCTGGGGTCGTTGAAGCTTTCTTT	CASSLAGVVEAFF
few	TRBV7-2	TRBD1	TRBJ2-7	TGTGCCAGCAGCTTAATGGGGACAGGGGAGTACTTC	CASSLMGTGEYF
many	TRBV11-2	TRBD1	TRBJ1-1	TGTGCCAGCAGCTTAGATCCCGGACAGGGCACTGAAGCTTTCTTT	CASSLDPGQGTEAFF
NA	TRBV19	TRBD2	TRBJ2-2	TGTGCCAGTAGTTGGACTAGCGGGATCATTACCGGGGAGCTGTTTTTT	CASSWTSGIITGELFF
NA	TRBV24-1	NA	TRBJ2-1	TGTGCCACCAGTGAAATGGCAGGGGCGGGTAATGAGCAGTTCTTC	CATSEMAGAGNEQFF
few	TRBV4-3	NA	TRBJ1-4	TGCGCCAGCAGCCAAGACAGGAGGACAGCTAATGAAAAACTGTTTTTT	CASSQDRRTANEKLFF
many	TRBV11-2	NA	TRBJ2-1	TGTGCCAGCAGCTTAAGTCCGGACCACAATGAGCAGTTCTTC	CASSLSPDHNEQFF
NA	TRBV7-2	NA	TRBJ1-3	TGTGCCAGCAGCTTCCAGCCGGACTCTGGAAACACCATATATTTT	CASSFQPDSGNTIYF
NA	TRBV20-1	NA	TRBJ1-4	TGCAGTGCTAGATATCACGGAAGAGGAGAAGGAAAACTGTTTTTT	CSARYHGRGEGKLFF
NA	TRBV30	TRBD1	TRBJ2-7	TGTGCCTGGAGTGACGGACAGGGGGCCCACTTC	CAWSDGQGAHF
NA	TRBV19	NA	TRBJ2-7	TGTGCCAGTAGTATAGTCGGGGACTACGAGCAGTACTTC	CASSIVGDYEQYF
once	TRBV7-3	NA	TRBJ2-2	TGTGCCAGCAGCCCTCAGGGGGGGACGAACACCGGGGAGCTGTTTTTT	CASSPQGGTNTGELFF
NA	TRBV27	TRBD2	TRBJ2-5	TGTGCCAGCAGTTCTGGGACTAGCGGGGGAGGGACCCAGTACTTC	CASSSGTSGGGTQYF
few	TRBV20-1	NA	TRBJ2-1	TGCAGTGCTAGAATGTACGGTGGGGAGCAGTTCTTC	CSARMYGGEQFF
few	TRBV4-1	NA	TRBJ1-2	TGCGCCAGCAGCCAAGATTTGGTCTATGGCTACACCTTC	CASSQDLVYGYTF
many	TRBV18	NA	TRBJ2-7	TGTGCCAGCTCAACAAAACCGACGGTGGCCTACGAGCAGTACTTC	CASSTKPTVAYEQYF
few	TRBV18	NA	TRBJ2-1	TGTGCCAGCTCACCCTGGGACTCCATGGGTGAGCAGTTCTTC	CASSPWDSMGEQFF
few	TRBV30	TRBD1	TRBJ2-7	TGTGCCTGGAGTACTCCCGGGACAGGGGACTACGAGCAGTACTTC	CAWSTPGTGDYEQYF
many	TRBV12-3/TRBV12-4	NA	TRBJ2-2	TGTGCCAGCAGCCCATGGACAGTCACGAACACCGGGGAGCTGTTTTTT	CASSPWTVTNTGELFF
few	TRBV29-1	NA	TRBJ2-1	TGCAGCGTTGCCCGTGGAAACTACAATGAGCAGTTCTTC	CSVARGNYNEQFF
many	TRBV12-3/TRBV12-4	TRBD1	TRBJ2-5	TGTGCCAGCAGGGCGCCGGGACAGGGGTTGTTTGTGGAGACCCAGTACTTC	CASRAPGQGLFVETQYF
NA	TRBV5-5	NA	TRBJ1-2	TGTGCCAGCAGCTTGGACGTGGAGGGCTACACCTTC	CASSLDVEGYTF
NA	TRBV9	TRBD2	TRBJ2-2	TGTGCCACGGGGGGGCTTAACACCGGGGAGCTGTTTTTT	CATGGLNTGELFF
many	TRBV7-8	TRBD2	TRBJ2-5	TGTGCCAGCAGCTTCAGGCTAGCGGGGGAGACCCAGTACTTC	CASSFRLAGETQYF
NA	TRBV20-1	NA	TRBJ2-5	TGCAGTGCTAGAGATGGAGAGACCCAGTACTTC	CSARDGETQYF
NA	TRBV5-5	NA	TRBJ1-1	TGTGCCAGCAGCTTGGACCTAACTAACACTGAAGCTTTCTTT	CASSLDLTNTEAFF
many	TRBV7-2	TRBD1	TRBJ2-7	TGTGCCAGCAGCTTGGGGACAGGGGGTCCCTACGAGCAGTACTTC	CASSLGTGGPYEQYF
NA	TRBV6-1	NA	TRBJ1-1	TGTGCCAGCAGTACCGGACAGACCATGAACACTGAAGCTTTCTTT	CASSTGQTMNTEAFF
NA	TRBV4-3	TRBD1	TRBJ2-7	TGCGCCAGCAGCCAAGGGACAGGGGGCGATTACGAGCAGTACTTC	CASSQGTGGDYEQYF
NA	TRBV7-2	TRBD1	TRBJ2-1	TGTGCCAGCAGCTTCCGCGACAGGGGCGATGAGCAGTTCTTC	CASSFRDRGDEQFF
many	TRBV9	NA	TRBJ2-5	TGTGCCAGCAGCACCCACCTGGAGACTACCCAAGAGACCCAGTACTTC	CASSTHLETTQETQYF
few	TRBV7-2	NA	TRBJ2-4	TGTGCCAGCAGCTTAGAGACGGGTAGCCTAGCCAAAAACATTCAGTACTTC	CASSLETGSLAKNIQYF
NA	TRBV19	TRBD1	TRBJ1-4	TGTGCCAGTAGTATCGGACAGGTTAATGAAAAACTGTTTTTT	CASSIGQVNEKLFF
few	TRBV29-1	NA	TRBJ1-4	TGCAGCGTTGAAACGGACGCAACTAATGAAAAACTGTTTTTT	CSVETDATNEKLFF
NA	TRBV13	NA	TRBJ1-5	TGTGCCAGCCCTTCGGACCCTCCTCGCCAGCCCCAGCATTTT	CASPSDPPRQPQHF
many	TRBV28	NA	TRBJ1-5	TGTGCCAGCAGTCCCCTAGTAAGCAATCAGCCCCAGCATTTT	CASSPLVSNQPQHF